Shown below are 12 T cell receptor beta chains from a single sample sequenced in a study of T cells in Graves' hyperthyroidism and ophthalmopathy. The CDR3 regions of TCR beta were amplified from RNA transcripts. The primer set for the first-round RT-PCR of the TCR CDR3 was HTBI. A single record per CDR3 protein comes from TCRdb applying MiXCR to the multiplex PCR reads. The profile covers approximately 560,000 distinct CDR3 sequences, with roughly 14% appearing a single time and less than 9.5% taken by the ten largest. The specimen was blood. These receptors all come from a woman aged 25 to 39 with Graves' hyperthyroidism.

In this sample, this clonotype turned up many times. This sequence joins TRBV7-3 and TRBJ2-2; D remains ambiguous. CDR3 length: 13 amino acids. V lost 5 bases and J 5 bases, leaving 9 bases between the germline ends. The germline V gene encodes CDR1 SGHTA and CDR2 FQGTGA. The CDR3, as DNA: TGTGCCAGCAGCCCCGACGTTACCGGGGAGCTGTTTTTT. Protein product: CASSPDVTGELFF. The whole variable domain, remainder taken from reference TRBV7-3 and TRBJ2-2, is GAGVSQTPSNKVTEKGKYVELRCDPISGHTALYWYRQSLGQGPEFLIYFQGTGAADDSGLPNDRFFAVRPEGSVSTLKIQRTERGDSAVYLCASSPDVTGELFFGEGSRLTVL.

The chain is built from TRBV24-1 and TRBJ1-5, with D unresolved. Deletions cut 2 bases from V and 0 bases from J, with 7 bases between. The germline gives CDR1 KGHDR, CDR2 SFDVKD. This CDR3 has 15 amino acids. The CDR3 spells CATSDWAVSNQPQHF. CDR3 in DNA: TGTGCCACCAGTGATTGGGCAGTTAGCAATCAGCCCCAGCATTTT.

Many counts were recorded for this clonotype. The V and J genes are TRBV6-6 and TRBJ1-5; 8 bases map to TRBD1. The V gene's germline CDR1 is MNHNY and CDR2 SVGAGI (reference sequence). V dropped 2 bases and J dropped 5; count of bases not matched to a gene: 2. This CDR3 comprises 14 residues. The CDR3 loop is CASSYGTGHQPQHF. The DNA for the CDR3 is TGTGCCAGCAGTTACGGGACAGGTCATCAGCCCCAGCATTTT.

The chain is built from TRBV20-1 and TRBJ2-7; 11 nucleotides agree with TRBD1. This CDR3 comprises 19 residues. Germline-derived CDR1 and CDR2 are DFQATT and SNEGSKA (reference sequence). Losses at the gene ends were 1 base for V and 3 bases for J; bases not matched to a gene: 17. The CDR3 coding sequence is TGCAGTGCTAGAGCCACGTGGGGACAGGGGGAACCCTGGGACTACGAGCAGTACTTC. Encoded protein: CSARATWGQGEPWDYEQYF.

Ten or more counts support this clonotype. CDR3 amino acids: CASSPEWTGTNEKLFF. CDR3 sequence (DNA): TGTGCCAGCAGTCCCGAATGGACAGGGACTAATGAAAAACTGTTTTTT. This chain uses TRBV12-3 or TRBV12-4 with TRBJ1-4; TRBD1 matches at 8 bases. Trimming cost V 5 bases and J 2 bases; bases outside gene matches: 7. The CDR3 runs to 16 residues.

This clonotype was recorded many times. V and J are TRBV30 and TRBJ2-3, with D perhaps matching TRBD2 (6 bases). V gave up 3 bases and J gave up 5 bases, with 9 bases separating them. Germline V gives CDR1 GTSNPN, CDR2 SVGIG (reference sequence). This CDR3 contains 12 residues. DNA of the CDR3: TGTGCCTGGAGCAGAGCGGGAGATACGCAGTATTTT. It yields the protein CAWSRAGDTQYF.

The table lists this clonotype with many counts. V and J are TRBV12-3 or TRBV12-4 and TRBJ2-7; tentative D call: TRBD2 (7 bases). Trimming took 6 bases from V and 2 from J, leaving 26 bases between them. The length of the CDR3 is 18 residues. The CDR3 region is CASSLKPPQRDTAYEQYF. CDR3 DNA sequence: TGTGCCAGCAGCCTTAAACCCCCTCAGCGGGACACAGCCTACGAGCAGTACTTC.

Of note for this clonotype: A much larger clonotype is one base distant, so this may be a read error. The chain is built from TRBV18 and TRBJ2-3, with D possibly being TRBD2 (5 bases). The germline CDR1 and CDR2 sequences are KGHSH and LQKENI. This CDR3 has 14 amino acids. The CDR3: CVSSPPRAADTQYF. DNA of the CDR3: TGTGTCAGCTCACCACCGAGGGCAGCAGATACGCAGTATTTT.

This clonotype was recorded at least ten times. The gene calls are TRBV2 and TRBJ1-4; D gene unclear. Between the trimmed V and J ends, which lost 3 bases and 8 bases, there was a span of 10 bases. The germline CDR1 and CDR2 sequences are SNHLY and FYNNEI. CDR3 length: 13 amino acids. The CDR3 sequence is CASSEWTDEKLFF. CDR3 sequence (DNA): TGTGCCAGCAGTGAGTGGACGGACGAAAAACTGTTTTTT. Drawing the rest from reference TRBV2 and TRBJ1-4, the complete variable domain is EPEVTQTPSHQVTQMGQEVILRCVPISNHLYFYWYRQILGQKVEFLVSFYNNEISEKSEIFDDQFSVERPDGSNFTLKIRSTKLEDSAMYFCASSEWTDEKLFFGSGTQLSVL.

The chain employs TRBV19 and TRBJ2-1; D remains unclear. The CDR3 extends over 13 amino acids. V was clipped by 7 bases and J by 7 bases, with 14 bases between them. Germline V gives CDR1 LNHDA, CDR2 SQIVND (reference sequence). Here the CDR3 DNA reads TGTGCCAGTACCGGATCCCCAGATAATGAGCAGTTCTTC. Amino acid sequence: CASTGSPDNEQFF.

This clonotype has more than one count but fewer than ten. The J gene is TRBJ2-2, the V gene TRBV10-1, with a possible D match to TRBD2 (5 bases). The V and J ends lost 4 bases and 5 bases respectively, with 14 bases between them. Germline V gene sequence: CDR1 WNHNN, CDR2 SYGVQD (reference sequence). The CDR3 covers 15 residues. CDR3 in DNA: TGCGCCAGCAGTGGAGGGCGTGAAACTACCGGGGAGCTGTTTTTT. Its protein product is CASSGGRETTGELFF.

V usage is TRBV24-1 and J usage is TRBJ2-3, with 7 bases aligning to TRBD1. The V and J ends lost 3 bases and 2 bases, in that order; junction bases with no gene match: 4. Germline V gives CDR1 KGHDR, CDR2 SFDVKD. The CDR3 length is 15 residues. The CDR3 DNA follows: TGTGCCACCAGTGATCCGGGACAGACCACAGATACGCAGTATTTT. It encodes CATSDPGQTTDTQYF.